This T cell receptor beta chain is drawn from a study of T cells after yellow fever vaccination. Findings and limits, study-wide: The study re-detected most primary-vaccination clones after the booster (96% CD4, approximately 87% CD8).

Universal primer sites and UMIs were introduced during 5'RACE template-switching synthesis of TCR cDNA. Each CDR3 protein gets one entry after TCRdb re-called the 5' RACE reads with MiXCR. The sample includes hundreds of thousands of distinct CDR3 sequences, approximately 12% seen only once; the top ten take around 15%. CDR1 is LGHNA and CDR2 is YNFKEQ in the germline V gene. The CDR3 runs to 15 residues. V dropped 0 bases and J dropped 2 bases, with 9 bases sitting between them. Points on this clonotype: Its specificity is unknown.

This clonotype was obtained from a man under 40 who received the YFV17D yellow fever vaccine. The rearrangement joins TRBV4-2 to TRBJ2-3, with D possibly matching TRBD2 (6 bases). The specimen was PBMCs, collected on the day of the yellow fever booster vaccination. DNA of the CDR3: TGTGCCAGCAGCCAAGAGGGGACTCACACAGATACGCAGTATTTT. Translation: CASSQEGTHTDTQYF.